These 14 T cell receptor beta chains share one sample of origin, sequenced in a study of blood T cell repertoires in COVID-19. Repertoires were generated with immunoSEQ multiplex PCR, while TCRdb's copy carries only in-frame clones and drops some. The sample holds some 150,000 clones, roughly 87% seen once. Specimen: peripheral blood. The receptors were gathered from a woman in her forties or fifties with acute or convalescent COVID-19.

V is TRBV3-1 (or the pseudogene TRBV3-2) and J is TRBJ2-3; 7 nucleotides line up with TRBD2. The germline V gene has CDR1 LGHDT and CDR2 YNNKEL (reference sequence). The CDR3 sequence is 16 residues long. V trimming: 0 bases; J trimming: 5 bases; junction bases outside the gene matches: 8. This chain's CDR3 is CASSQDLAGEVDTQYF. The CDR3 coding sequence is TGTGCCAGCAGCCAAGATCTGGCGGGGGAGGTAGATACGCAGTATTTT.

CDR3 DNA sequence: TGTGCCAGCAGTCCCGGCGGGAGAGAGACCCAGTACTTC. Translated: CASSPGGRETQYF. The chain is built from TRBV6-5 and TRBJ2-5; 7 nucleotides line up with TRBD2. Germline V gives CDR1 MNHEY, CDR2 SVGAGI. The CDR3 extends over 13 amino acids. Losses at the gene ends were 5 bases for V and 4 bases for J; bases not matched to a gene: 4.

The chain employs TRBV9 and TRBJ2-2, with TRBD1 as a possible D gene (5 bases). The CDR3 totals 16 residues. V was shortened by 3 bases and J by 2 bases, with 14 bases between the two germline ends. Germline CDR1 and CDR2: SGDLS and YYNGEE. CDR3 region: CASSGGFRVNTGELFF. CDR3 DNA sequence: TGTGCCAGCAGCGGAGGATTCAGGGTAAACACCGGGGAGCTGTTTTTT. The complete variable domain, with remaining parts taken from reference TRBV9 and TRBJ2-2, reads DSGVTQTPKHLITATGQRVTLRCSPRSGDLSVYWYQQSLDQGLQFLIQYYNGEERAKGNILERFSAQQFPDLHSELNLSSLELGDSALYFCASSGGFRVNTGELFFGEGSRLTVL.

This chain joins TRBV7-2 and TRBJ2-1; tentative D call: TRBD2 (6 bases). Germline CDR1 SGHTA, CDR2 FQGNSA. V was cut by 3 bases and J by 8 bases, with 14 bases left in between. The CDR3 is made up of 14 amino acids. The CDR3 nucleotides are TGTGCCAGCAGCTTGGTGGCGGGGCCCTATGAGCAGTTCTTC. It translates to CASSLVAGPYEQFF. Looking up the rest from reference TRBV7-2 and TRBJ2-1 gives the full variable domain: GAGVSQSPSNKVTEKGKDVELRCDPISGHTALYWYRQSLGQGLEFLIYFQGNSAPDKSGLPSDRFSAERTGGSVSTLTIQRTQQEDSAVYLCASSLVAGPYEQFFGPGTRLTVL.

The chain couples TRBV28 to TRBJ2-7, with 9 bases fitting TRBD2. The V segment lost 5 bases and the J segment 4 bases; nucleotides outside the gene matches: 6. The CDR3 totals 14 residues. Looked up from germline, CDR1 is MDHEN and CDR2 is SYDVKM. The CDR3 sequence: CASSEPAGGYEQYF. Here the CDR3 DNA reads TGTGCCAGCAGTGAGCCAGCGGGGGGATACGAGCAGTACTTC. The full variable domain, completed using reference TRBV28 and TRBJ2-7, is DVKVTQSSRYLVKRTGEKVFLECVQDMDHENMFWYRQDPGLGLRLIYFSYDVKMKEKGDIPEGYSVSREKKERFSLILESASTNQTSMYLCASSEPAGGYEQYFGPGTRLTVT.

CDR3 sequence reads: CAIRGTGGEQYF. CDR3 nucleotides: TGTGCCATCAGGGGGACAGGGGGTGAGCAGTACTTC. The chain is built from TRBV10-3 and TRBJ2-7; 11 bases fit TRBD1. Trimming at V came to 6 bases and at J to 7 bases, leaving 2 bases not matched to a gene. The CDR3 is 12 amino acids. CDR1 ENHRY and CDR2 SYGVKD come from the germline V gene.

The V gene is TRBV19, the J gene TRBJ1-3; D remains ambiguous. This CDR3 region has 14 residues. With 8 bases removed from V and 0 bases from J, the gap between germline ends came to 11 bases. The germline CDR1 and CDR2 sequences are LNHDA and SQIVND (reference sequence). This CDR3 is CASVSGLSGNTIYF. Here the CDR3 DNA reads TGTGCCAGTGTTAGCGGGCTCTCTGGAAACACCATATATTTT.

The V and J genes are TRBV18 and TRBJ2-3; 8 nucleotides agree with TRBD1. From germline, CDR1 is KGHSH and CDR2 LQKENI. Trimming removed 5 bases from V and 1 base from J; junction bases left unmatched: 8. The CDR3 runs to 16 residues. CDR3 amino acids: CASSTFTGGGTDTQYF. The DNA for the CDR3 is TGTGCCAGCTCAACCTTCACAGGGGGAGGCACAGATACGCAGTATTTT. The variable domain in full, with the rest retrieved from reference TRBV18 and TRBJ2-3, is NAGVMQNPRHLVRRRGQEARLRCSPMKGHSHVYWYRQLPEEGLKFMVYLQKENIIDESGMPKERFSAEFPKEGPSILRIQQVVRGDSAAYFCASSTFTGGGTDTQYFGPGTRLTVL.

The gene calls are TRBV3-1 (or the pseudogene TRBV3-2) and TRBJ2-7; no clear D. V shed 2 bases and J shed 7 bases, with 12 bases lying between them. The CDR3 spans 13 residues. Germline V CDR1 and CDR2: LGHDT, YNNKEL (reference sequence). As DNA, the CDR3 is TGTGCCAGCAGCCAACTCCGCCGACTGGAGCAGTACTTC. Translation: CASSQLRRLEQYF.

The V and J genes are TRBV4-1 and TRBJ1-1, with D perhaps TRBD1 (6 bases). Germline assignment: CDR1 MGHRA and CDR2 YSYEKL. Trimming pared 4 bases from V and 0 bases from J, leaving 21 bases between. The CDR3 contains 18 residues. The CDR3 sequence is CASSPQGGGRELNTEAFF. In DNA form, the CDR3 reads TGCGCCAGCAGCCCCCAGGGCGGGGGGCGGGAATTGAACACTGAAGCTTTCTTT.

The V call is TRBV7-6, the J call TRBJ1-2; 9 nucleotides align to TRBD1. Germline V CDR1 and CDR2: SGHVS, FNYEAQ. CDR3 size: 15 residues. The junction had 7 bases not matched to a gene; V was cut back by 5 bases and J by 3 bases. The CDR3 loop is CASSLTGGRDYGYTF. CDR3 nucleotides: TGTGCCAGCAGCCTCACAGGGGGCAGAGACTATGGCTACACCTTC.

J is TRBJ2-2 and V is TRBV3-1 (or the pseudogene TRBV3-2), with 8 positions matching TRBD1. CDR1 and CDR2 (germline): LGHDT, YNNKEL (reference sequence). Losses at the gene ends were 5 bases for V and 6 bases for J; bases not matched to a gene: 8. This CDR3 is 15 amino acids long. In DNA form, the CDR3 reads TGTGCCAGCAGCGAAGGACAGGGTAACTCCGGGGAGCTGTTTTTT. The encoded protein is CASSEGQGNSGELFF.

DNA of the CDR3: TGTGCCTGGGCGATGACATCCCGGTGGTATGGCTACACCTTC. It translates to CAWAMTSRWYGYTF. The chain links TRBV30 to TRBJ1-2, with unresolved D. CDR3 length: 14 amino acids. Trimming pared 5 bases from V and 5 bases from J, leaving 18 bases between. Germline loops: CDR1 GTSNPN, CDR2 SVGIG (reference sequence).

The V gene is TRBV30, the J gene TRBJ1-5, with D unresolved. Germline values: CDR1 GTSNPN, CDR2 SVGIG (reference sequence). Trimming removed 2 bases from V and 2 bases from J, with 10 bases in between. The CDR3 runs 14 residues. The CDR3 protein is CAWSLHEGNQPQHF. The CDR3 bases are TGTGCCTGGAGTTTACACGAGGGCAATCAGCCCCAGCATTTT.